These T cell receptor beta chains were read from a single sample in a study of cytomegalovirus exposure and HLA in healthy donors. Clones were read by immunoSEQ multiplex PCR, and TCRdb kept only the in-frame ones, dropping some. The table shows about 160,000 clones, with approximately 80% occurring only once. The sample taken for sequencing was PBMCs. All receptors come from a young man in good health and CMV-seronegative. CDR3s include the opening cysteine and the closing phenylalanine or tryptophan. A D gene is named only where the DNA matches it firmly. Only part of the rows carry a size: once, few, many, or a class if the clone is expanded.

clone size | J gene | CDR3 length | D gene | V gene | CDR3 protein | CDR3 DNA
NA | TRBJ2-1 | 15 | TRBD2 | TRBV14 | CASSPGTSSFYEQFF | TGTGCCAGCAGTCCCGGGACTAGTTCTTTTTATGAGCAGTTCTTC
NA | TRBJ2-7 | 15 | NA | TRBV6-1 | CASSPPAGSSYEQYF | TGTGCCAGCAGTCCCCCAGCGGGTTCCTCCTACGAGCAGTACTTC
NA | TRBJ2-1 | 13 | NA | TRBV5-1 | CASMLSSYNEQFF | TGCGCCAGCATGTTGAGCTCCTACAATGAGCAGTTCTTC
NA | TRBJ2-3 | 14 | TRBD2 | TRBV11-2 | CASSLAVRTDTQYF | TGTGCCAGCAGCCTAGCGGTCCGGACAGATACGCAGTATTTT
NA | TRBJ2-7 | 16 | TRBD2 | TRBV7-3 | CASSLIGGRNAYEQYF | TGTGCCAGCAGCTTAATTGGCGGGAGGAACGCCTACGAGCAGTACTTC
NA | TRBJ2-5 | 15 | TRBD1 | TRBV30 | CAWSPGQGAFETRYF | TGTGCCTGGAGCCCCGGTCAGGGGGCTTTTGAGACCCGGTACTTC
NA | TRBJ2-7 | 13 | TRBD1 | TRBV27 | CASSLGQGVEQYF | TGTGCCAGCAGCCTAGGACAGGGCGTCGAGCAGTACTTC
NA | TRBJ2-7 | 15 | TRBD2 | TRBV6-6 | CASRTGTSGTYEQYF | TGTGCCAGCAGAACCGGGACTAGCGGTACCTACGAGCAGTACTTC
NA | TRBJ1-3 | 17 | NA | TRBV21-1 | CASSTSRTGNSGNTIYF | TGTGCCAGCAGCACATCAAGGACAGGAAACTCTGGAAACACCATATATTTT
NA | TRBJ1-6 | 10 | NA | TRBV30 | CAWSVDSLHF | TGTGCCTGGAGTGTAGACAGCCTCCACTTT
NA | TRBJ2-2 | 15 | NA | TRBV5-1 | CASSLSGGGTGELFF | TGCGCCAGCAGCTTGTCCGGGGGTGGAACCGGGGAGCTGTTTTTT
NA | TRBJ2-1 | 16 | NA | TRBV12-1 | CASSFPTSGKDSEQFF | TGTGCCAGCAGCTTTCCTACTAGCGGGAAAGACAGTGAGCAGTTCTTC
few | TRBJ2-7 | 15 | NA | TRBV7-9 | CASSIIERTGYEQYF | TGTGCCAGCAGCATAATCGAAAGGACTGGTTACGAGCAGTACTTC
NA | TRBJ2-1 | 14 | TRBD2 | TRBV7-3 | CANKGLAVNNEQFF | TGTGCCAACAAAGGACTAGCGGTTAACAATGAGCAGTTCTTC
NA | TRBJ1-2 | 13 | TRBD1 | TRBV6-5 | CASRTDRVGGYTF | TGTGCCAGCAGGACGGACAGGGTGGGGGGCTACACCTTC
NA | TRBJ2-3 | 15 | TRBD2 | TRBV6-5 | CASSYSSGSADTQYF | TGTGCCAGCAGTTACTCTAGCGGGAGCGCAGATACGCAGTATTTT
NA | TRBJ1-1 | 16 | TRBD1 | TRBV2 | CASIRDRQFMNTEAFF | TGTGCCAGCATTCGGGACAGACAATTCATGAACACTGAAGCTTTCTTT
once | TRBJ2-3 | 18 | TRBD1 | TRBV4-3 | CASSPGQGVVTSTDTQYF | TGCGCCAGCAGCCCGGGACAGGGGGTCGTGACTAGCACAGATACGCAGTATTTT
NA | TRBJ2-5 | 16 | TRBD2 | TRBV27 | CASSLESTAGVETQYF | TGTGCCAGCAGTTTAGAATCGACGGCGGGGGTGGAGACCCAGTACTTC
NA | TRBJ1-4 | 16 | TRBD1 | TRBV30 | CAWMGQRRGANEKLFF | TGTGCCTGGATGGGACAGCGCCGGGGAGCTAATGAAAAACTGTTTTTT
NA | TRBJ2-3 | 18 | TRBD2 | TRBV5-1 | CASSKLGGGLAGGDTQYF | TGCGCCAGCAGCAAGCTTGGAGGGGGACTAGCGGGAGGAGATACGCAGTATTTT
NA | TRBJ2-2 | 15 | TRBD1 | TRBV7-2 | CASSLDRGLDGELFF | TGTGCCAGCAGCTTGGACAGGGGGCTGGACGGGGAGCTGTTTTTT
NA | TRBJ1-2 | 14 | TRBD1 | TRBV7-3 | CASSLTRTGSGYTF | TGTGCCAGCAGCTTAACCAGGACAGGGTCTGGCTACACCTTC
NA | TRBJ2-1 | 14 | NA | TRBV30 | CAWSRTVQAGEQFF | TGTGCCTGGAGCCGGACCGTCCAGGCGGGTGAGCAGTTCTTC
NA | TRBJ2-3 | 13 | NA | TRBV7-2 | CASSSQGPDTQYF | TGTGCCAGCAGCTCCCAGGGTCCAGATACGCAGTATTTT
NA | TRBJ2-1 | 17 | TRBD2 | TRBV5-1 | CASSLNPAGGSYNEQFF | TGCGCCAGCAGCTTGAATCCAGCGGGGGGCTCCTACAATGAGCAGTTCTTC
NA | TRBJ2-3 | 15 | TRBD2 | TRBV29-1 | CSVEGVAGLTDTQYF | TGCAGCGTTGAAGGAGTAGCGGGACTCACAGATACGCAGTATTTT